This is a list of T cell receptor beta chains from one sample in a study of Graves' ophthalmopathy and Graves' hyperthyroidism. TCRdb re-analysed the multiplex PCR reads in MiXCR, keeping a single row per CDR3 protein. This repertoire shows more than 300,000 distinct CDR3 sequences, 15% found once; its top ten account for about 7.3%. The material sequenced was peripheral blood. The receptors stem from a woman between 18 and 30 years old with stable Graves' hyperthyroidism. CDR3s include the opening cysteine and the closing phenylalanine or tryptophan. The order of the fields is CDR3 length, V gene, J gene, clone size, D gene, CDR3 protein, CDR3 DNA. A D gene is named only where the DNA matches it firmly. Clone sizes are given selectively: once, few, many, or a class where the clone is expanded.

16,TRBV11-2,TRBJ1-1,many,TRBD1,CASSRGDRAVDTEAFF,TGTGCCAGCAGCAGAGGGGACAGGGCGGTAGACACTGAAGCTTTCTTT
13,TRBV18,TRBJ1-2,many,TRBD1,CASSPSQGDGYTF,TGTGCCAGCTCACCATCACAGGGGGATGGCTACACCTTC
15,TRBV5-4,TRBJ1-2,many,-,CASSLEGDNNYGYTF,TGTGCCAGCAGCTTGGAAGGGGACAATAACTATGGCTACACCTTC
15,TRBV10-3,TRBJ1-5,many,TRBD1,CAISEAQGNNQPQHF,TGTGCCATCAGTGAGGCACAGGGGAACAATCAGCCCCAGCATTTT
14,TRBV20-1,TRBJ2-2,many,-,CSARRGPPSGELFF,TGCAGTGCTAGGCGGGGACCCCCCTCCGGGGAGCTGTTTTTT
14,TRBV6-1,TRBJ2-7,few,TRBD1,CASSEAGTEYEQYF,TGTGCCAGCAGTGAAGCCGGGACAGAGTACGAGCAGTACTTC
15,TRBV19,TRBJ1-5,few,-,CASSIVEDSNQPQHF,TGTGCCAGTAGTATAGTGGAGGATAGCAATCAGCCCCAGCATTTT
15,TRBV7-8,TRBJ1-2,many,TRBD1,CASSAGTVVNYGYTF,TGTGCCAGCAGCGCCGGGACAGTGGTTAACTATGGCTACACCTTC
13,TRBV6-1,TRBJ2-2,many,-,CASRDLGAGELFF,TGTGCCAGCAGGGACCTAGGAGCCGGGGAGCTGTTTTTT
14,TRBV5-1,TRBJ1-2,few,-,CASSLEAGFGGYTF,TGCGCCAGCAGCTTGGAAGCGGGTTTCGGAGGCTACACCTTC
16,TRBV14,TRBJ2-5,few,-,CASSQEDGRWGETQYF,TGTGCCAGCAGCCAAGAAGATGGCAGGTGGGGGGAGACCCAGTACTTC
13,TRBV3-1,TRBJ2-7,-,-,CASSQWTAPEQYF,TGTGCCAGCAGCCAATGGACAGCTCCCGAGCAGTACTTC
15,TRBV6-1,TRBJ1-1,many,-,CASSGGLTVNTEAFF,TGTGCCAGCAGTGGGGGGTTGACAGTGAACACTGAAGCTTTCTTT
15,TRBV19,TRBJ1-2,many,-,CASSDRDGWDYGYTF,TGTGCCAGTAGTGACCGGGACGGGTGGGACTATGGCTACACCTTC
16,TRBV7-8,TRBJ1-1,-,-,CASSLLNTGGGTEAFF,TGTGCCAGCAGCCTCCTTAATACGGGGGGAGGAACTGAAGCTTTCTTT
18,TRBV20-1,TRBJ2-5,many,TRBD2,CSATRPQRGEYRGETQYF,TGCAGTGCCACCCGGCCCCAGCGGGGGGAATACAGGGGAGAGACCCAGTACTTC
13,TRBV20-1,TRBJ1-1,-,-,CSARDRLRTEAFF,TGCAGTGCTAGGGACCGCTTAAGGACTGAAGCTTTCTTT
16,TRBV20-1,TRBJ1-1,many,-,CSARDPLKGSDTEAFF,TGCAGTGCTAGAGATCCTTTGAAAGGTAGTGACACTGAAGCTTTCTTT
15,TRBV24-1,TRBJ2-5,many,TRBD2,CATSDRASGTTTQYF,TGTGCCACCAGTGATAGGGCTAGCGGGACAACGACCCAGTACTTC
14,TRBV7-9,TRBJ1-1,many,-,CASSLAGWYAEAFF,TGTGCCAGCAGCTTAGCGGGGTGGTATGCTGAAGCTTTCTTT
16,TRBV5-5,TRBJ1-6,many,TRBD1,CASSLIGTGYNSPLHF,TGTGCCAGCAGCTTGATAGGGACAGGCTATAATTCACCCCTCCACTTT
14,TRBV20-1,TRBJ2-7,once,TRBD2,CSAEREGPSYEQYF,TGCAGTGCAGAACGGGAGGGCCCCTCCTACGAGCAGTACTTC
12,TRBV6-5,TRBJ2-7,many,-,CASSYSLGEQYF,TGTGCCAGCAGTTACTCCTTGGGCGAGCAGTACTTC
14,TRBV7-9,TRBJ1-2,few,-,CASSSGSGAAGYTF,TGTGCCAGCAGCTCAGGATCAGGGGCCGCGGGCTACACCTTC
13,TRBV10-3,TRBJ1-1,many,-,CAIKTRAFAEAFF,TGTGCCATCAAAACTAGGGCTTTCGCTGAAGCTTTCTTT
14,TRBV4-1,TRBJ1-2,many,-,CASSQVAVDYGYTF,TGCGCCAGCAGCCAAGTAGCTGTTGACTATGGCTACACCTTC
13,TRBV6-2/TRBV6-3,TRBJ1-1,many,TRBD1,CASSGTGRTEAFF,TGTGCCAGCAGCGGGACAGGGAGGACTGAAGCTTTCTTT
16,TRBV15,TRBJ2-5,many,TRBD2,CATSRGLAGDQETQYF,TGTGCCACCAGCAGAGGACTAGCGGGGGACCAAGAGACCCAGTACTTC
12,TRBV27,TRBJ1-2,many,-,CASSLRGGGYTF,TGTGCCAGCAGTTTAAGGGGGGGAGGCTACACCTTC
14,TRBV28,TRBJ2-5,-,-,CASALQDRQETQYF,TGTGCCAGCGCCCTTCAGGACCGACAAGAGACCCAGTACTTC
13,TRBV12-3/TRBV12-4,TRBJ1-2,many,TRBD1,CASSSDRVYGYTF,TGTGCCAGCAGTTCAGACAGGGTCTATGGCTACACCTTC
16,TRBV19,TRBJ2-2,many,-,CASSRIGTTTTGELFF,TGTGCCAGTAGTCGAATCGGGACGACAACGACCGGGGAGCTGTTTTTT
11,TRBV29-1,TRBJ2-7,many,-,CSVGGAYEQYF,TGCAGCGTTGGGGGGGCTTACGAGCAGTACTTC
14,TRBV29-1,TRBJ2-7,many,-,CSVVGPTGTYEQYF,TGCAGCGTTGTGGGTCCGACCGGGACCTACGAGCAGTACTTC
15,TRBV11-2,TRBJ1-1,few,-,CASSLERYRNTEAFF,TGTGCCAGCAGCTTAGAGAGATACAGGAACACTGAAGCTTTCTTT
13,TRBV20-1,TRBJ1-5,many,-,CSARGDRNQPQHF,TGCAGTGCTAGAGGAGACCGCAATCAGCCCCAGCATTTT
15,TRBV19,TRBJ1-2,-,-,CASFENRAINYGYTF,TGTGCCAGTTTTGAGAACAGAGCGATCAACTATGGCTACACCTTC
15,TRBV19,TRBJ1-6,many,-,CASSIIGQSNSPLHF,TGTGCCAGTAGTATTATAGGACAGTCGAATTCACCCCTCCACTTT
14,TRBV7-6,TRBJ1-6,-,-,CASSSRAANSPLHF,TGTGCCAGCAGCTCCCGGGCCGCTAATTCACCCCTCCACTTT
16,TRBV7-8,TRBJ1-6,-,-,CASSWQDRSYNSPLHF,TGTGCCAGCAGCTGGCAGGACCGCTCCTATAATTCACCCCTCCACTTT
16,TRBV5-4,TRBJ1-1,-,TRBD1,CASIPRQGDFNTEAFF,TGTGCCAGCATCCCTAGACAGGGGGATTTCAACACTGAAGCTTTCTTT
16,TRBV4-1,TRBJ2-5,many,TRBD1,CASSQPGQALQETQYF,TGCGCCAGCAGCCAGCCCGGACAGGCCCTACAAGAGACCCAGTACTTC
13,TRBV20-1,TRBJ1-6,many,-,CSAEEAPGSPLHF,TGCAGTGCTGAGGAAGCCCCTGGTTCACCCCTCCACTTT
15,TRBV20-1,TRBJ2-5,many,TRBD2,CSASWGGGNQETQYF,TGCAGTGCTAGTTGGGGGGGGGGAAACCAAGAGACCCAGTACTTC
16,TRBV11-2,TRBJ1-1,-,-,CASTLLKTSGNTEAFF,TGTGCCAGCACCTTGCTAAAAACTTCAGGGAACACTGAAGCTTTCTTT
14,TRBV19,TRBJ1-1,many,-,CATYDPARNTEAFF,TGTGCCACCTACGATCCGGCCCGGAACACTGAAGCTTTCTTT
15,TRBV6-1,TRBJ1-6,many,-,CASRGRSSYNSPLHF,TGTGCCAGCAGGGGACGGAGCTCCTATAATTCACCCCTCCACTTT
12,TRBV20-1,TRBJ1-5,-,-,CSAASTPVPQHF,TGCAGTGCCGCATCTACCCCAGTGCCCCAGCATTTT
15,TRBV20-1,TRBJ2-7,many,-,CSASSPMDGSYEQYF,TGCAGTGCTAGTAGTCCGATGGACGGGAGCTACGAGCAGTACTTC
12,TRBV20-1,TRBJ2-7,many,-,CSALAATYEQYF,TGCAGTGCTTTAGCGGCGACCTACGAGCAGTACTTC
14,TRBV12-3/TRBV12-4,TRBJ1-1,many,-,CASSLRGQRLMAFF,TGTGCCAGCAGTTTAAGGGGCCAGCGGTTGATGGCTTTCTTT
14,TRBV6-2/TRBV6-3,TRBJ2-5,-,TRBD2,CATIPGGQRETQYF,TGTGCCACCATACCGGGGGGGCAGAGAGAGACCCAGTACTTC
13,TRBV12-3/TRBV12-4,TRBJ2-5,many,TRBD1,CASRETGLETQYF,TGTGCCAGCAGGGAGACAGGGCTTGAGACCCAGTACTTC
12,TRBV2,TRBJ1-6,many,-,CASSGQDSPLHF,TGTGCCAGCAGTGGACAGGATTCACCCCTCCACTTT
16,TRBV6-1,TRBJ2-4,many,-,CASSEAGRGRKNIQYF,TGTGCCAGCAGTGAAGCGGGTAGAGGCAGAAAAAACATTCAGTACTTC
14,TRBV6-2/TRBV6-3,TRBJ1-5,many,-,CASSSGGTSKPQHF,TGTGCCAGCAGTTCTGGAGGAACCAGTAAGCCCCAGCATTTT